The rows below give T cell receptor beta chains drawn from one sample of a study of PD-1 blockade in mismatch repair-deficient tumors. Profiling relied on immunoSEQ multiplex PCR, and the TCRdb table lists in-frame clones only, not all of them. The sample records about 1,000 clones, approximately 78% being singletons. Source: primary tumor tissue, taken from a patient treated with pembrolizumab. Source of these receptors: an adult with mismatch repair-deficient cancer. Each CDR3 is given with its conserved first and last residue. D genes are given only for firm matches. For some rows the clone size is stated as once, few or many, or as a class when expanded; others skip it.

clone size: -; D gene: -; J gene: TRBJ2-2; V gene: TRBV5-6; CDR3 DNA: TGTGCCAGCACCCGAACAGGGAAGGGCACCGGGGAGCTGTTTTTT; CDR3 protein: CASTRTGKGTGELFF
clone size: -; D gene: -; J gene: TRBJ1-5; V gene: TRBV2; CDR3 DNA: TGTGCCAGCAGTGATAAGGGTATTGGGCCCCAGCATTTT; CDR3 protein: CASSDKGIGPQHF
clone size: -; D gene: -; J gene: TRBJ1-2; V gene: TRBV7-2; CDR3 DNA: TGTGCCAGCAGCTTAGGCTCCTATGGCTACACCTTC; CDR3 protein: CASSLGSYGYTF
clone size: -; D gene: TRBD2; J gene: TRBJ2-1; V gene: TRBV7-6; CDR3 DNA: TGTGCCAGCAGCTTTCTAGCGGGAGGGCCATTAGATGAGCAGTTCTTC; CDR3 protein: CASSFLAGGPLDEQFF
clone size: few; D gene: -; J gene: TRBJ2-3; V gene: TRBV10-1; CDR3 DNA: TGCGCCAGCAGCAGCACAGATACGCAGTATTTT; CDR3 protein: CASSSTDTQYF
clone size: -; D gene: -; J gene: TRBJ1-1; V gene: TRBV7-3; CDR3 DNA: TGTGCCAGCAGCTTAAACGCGGGGGGAACTGAAGCTTTCTTT; CDR3 protein: CASSLNAGGTEAFF
clone size: -; D gene: -; J gene: TRBJ1-3; V gene: TRBV7-9; CDR3 DNA: TGTGCCAGCAGCTCCGATTCGGGCTCTGGAAACACCATATATTTT; CDR3 protein: CASSSDSGSGNTIYF
clone size: once; D gene: TRBD2; J gene: TRBJ2-7; V gene: TRBV4-3; CDR3 DNA: TGCGCCAGCAGCCGAACCGGGACTAGCGCCTACGAGCAGTACTTC; CDR3 protein: CASSRTGTSAYEQYF
clone size: once; D gene: -; J gene: TRBJ2-1; V gene: TRBV7-6; CDR3 DNA: TGTGCCAGCAGCTTAAATTTTTACGATGAGCAGTTCTTC; CDR3 protein: CASSLNFYDEQFF
clone size: -; D gene: TRBD1; J gene: TRBJ2-1; V gene: TRBV28; CDR3 DNA: TGTGCCAGCAGTTCAATATCAGGGGGCGGCTACAATGAGCAGTTCTTC; CDR3 protein: CASSSISGGGYNEQFF
clone size: -; D gene: TRBD2; J gene: TRBJ2-2; V gene: TRBV5-4; CDR3 DNA: TGTGCCAGCAGCCTGGGACTAGCGGGCACGAACACCGGGGAGCTGTTTTTT; CDR3 protein: CASSLGLAGTNTGELFF
clone size: -; D gene: -; J gene: TRBJ1-2; V gene: TRBV6-1; CDR3 DNA: TGTGCCAGCAGCTCGACTAACTATGGCTACACCTTC; CDR3 protein: CASSSTNYGYTF
clone size: -; D gene: -; J gene: TRBJ1-5; V gene: TRBV30; CDR3 DNA: TGTGCCTGCCGCAGGGAGGTAGGTCAGCCCCAGCATTTT; CDR3 protein: CACRREVGQPQHF
clone size: few; D gene: TRBD1; J gene: TRBJ2-1; V gene: TRBV7-9; CDR3 DNA: TGTGCCAGCAGCTCGGACAGGATAAACAATGAGCAGTTCTTC; CDR3 protein: CASSSDRINNEQFF
clone size: -; D gene: TRBD2; J gene: TRBJ2-5; V gene: TRBV11-3; CDR3 DNA: TGTGCCAGCAGCCGTTTACTAGCGGGAGATGAGACCCAGTACTTC; CDR3 protein: CASSRLLAGDETQYF
clone size: -; D gene: -; J gene: TRBJ1-2; V gene: TRBV5-5; CDR3 DNA: TGTGCCAGCAGTTCATCTGTCTCGCGAACCTATGGCTACACCTTC; CDR3 protein: CASSSSVSRTYGYTF
clone size: once; D gene: -; J gene: TRBJ2-1; V gene: TRBV4-1; CDR3 DNA: TGCGCCAGCAGCCAAGACCCTGCGGGGGAGCAGTTCTTC; CDR3 protein: CASSQDPAGEQFF
clone size: -; D gene: TRBD2; J gene: TRBJ2-7; V gene: TRBV6-5; CDR3 DNA: TGTGCCAGCAGGATAGGCGGGAGGCCCTACGAGCAGTACTTC; CDR3 protein: CASRIGGRPYEQYF
clone size: hyperexpanded; D gene: -; J gene: TRBJ2-1; V gene: TRBV6-5; CDR3 DNA: TGTGCCAGCAGTTACAATGGGCAGAACGATGAGCAGTTCTTC; CDR3 protein: CASSYNGQNDEQFF
clone size: few; D gene: TRBD1; J gene: TRBJ1-1; V gene: TRBV10-3; CDR3 DNA: TGTGCCATCAGCCCCAGGGGGAGCGACACTGAAGCTTTCTTT; CDR3 protein: CAISPRGSDTEAFF
clone size: -; D gene: TRBD2; J gene: TRBJ2-1; V gene: TRBV29-1; CDR3 DNA: TGCAGCGGTGCCGGGACTAGCGGGTTGAGCTCCTACAATGAGCAGTTCTTC; CDR3 protein: CSGAGTSGLSSYNEQFF
clone size: -; D gene: -; J gene: TRBJ1-1; V gene: TRBV19; CDR3 DNA: TGTGCCAGTAGTATCAATGCAGGGGATCTATCCACTGAAGCTTTCTTT; CDR3 protein: CASSINAGDLSTEAFF